In its sample, the clone carrying this T cell receptor (beta chain) was seen many times. Time point defined: pre-sensitization, week 0. Regarding treatment: therapeutic diphenylcyclopropenone sensitization with weekly scalp DPC. The entry originates in a study of human T cells and chemical hapten exposure. TCRdb fed the RACE reads into MiXCR, producing one record per CDR3 protein. In the table there are around 120,000 distinct CDR3 sequences, about 14% of which are singletons. The junction had 7 bases not matched to a gene; V was cut back by 2 bases and J by 5 bases. The germline V gene encodes CDR1 MNHEY and CDR2 SVGEGT. There are 17 residues in the CDR3.

The rearrangement uses TRBV6-2 or TRBV6-3 and TRBJ2-2, with 11 bases identical to TRBD1. The origin of this receptor is a woman aged 18-29 years with alopecia areata. Some clones in this sample may be carry-over from other donors' samples. The sequences come from whole blood, collected in connection with sensitization to the hapten diphenylcyclopropenone (DPC). Here the CDR3 DNA reads TGTGCCAGCAGTTACCTGGGACAGGGGGTGCAAACCGGGGAGCTGTTTTTT. Its translation: CASSYLGQGVQTGELFF.